The 17 T cell receptor beta chains listed next were all sequenced from one sample in a study of T-cell reconstitution after alpha-beta-depleted transplantation in children. Preparation of the TCRbeta library was carried out with unique molecular identifiers. Using its own MiXCR run on the PCR reads, TCRdb lists one record per CDR3 protein. The table records more than 200,000 distinct CDR3 sequences, roughly 18% of them present only once. This specimen was PBMCs, mostly from graft donor cells, taken 360 days after TCRalphabeta/CD19-depleted stem cell transplant. The receptors shown here come from a male patient aged 2 to 10 who had a stem cell transplant for acute lymphoblastic leukemia, so the T cells may come from the graft donor.

This clonotype occurred a few times. V gene TRBV20-1 combines with J gene TRBJ2-7; D may be TRBD2 (7 bases). CDR3 length equals 15 residues. Trimming took off 0 bases at V and 6 bases at J, with 18 bases between the two ends. The germline CDR1 and CDR2 sequences are DFQATT and SNEGSKA (reference sequence). CDR3 amino acids: CSAREGGLGRREQYF. As DNA, the CDR3 is TGCAGTGCTAGAGAGGGGGGGCTCGGCAGACGCGAGCAGTACTTC.

This clonotype was recorded at least ten times. This rearrangement joins TRBV12-3 or TRBV12-4 to TRBJ2-1, with 10 bases identical to TRBD2. The CDR3 totals 15 residues. V dropped 6 bases and J dropped 1; count of bases not matched to a gene: 3. The CDR3 sequence: CASSDSGGSYNEQFF. The CDR3 coding sequence is TGTGCCAGCAGCGATAGCGGGGGGTCCTACAATGAGCAGTTCTTC.

In this sample, this clonotype turned up a few times. The chain employs TRBV7-2 and TRBJ1-1; D not resolved. CDR3 length: 14 amino acids. CDR1 and CDR2 from the germline V gene are SGHTA and FQGNSA. Trimming removed 4 bases from V and 1 base from J, with 10 bases in between. CDR3 amino acids: CASSSLSGNTEAFF. In DNA, the CDR3 is TGTGCCAGCAGCTCCCTTAGCGGGAACACTGAAGCTTTCTTT. Drawing the rest from reference TRBV7-2 and TRBJ1-1, the complete variable domain is GAGVSQSPSNKVTEKGKDVELRCDPISGHTALYWYRQSLGQGLEFLIYFQGNSAPDKSGLPSDRFSAERTGGSVSTLTIQRTQQEDSAVYLCASSSLSGNTEAFFGQGTRLTVV.

The genes are TRBV12-3 or TRBV12-4 and TRBJ1-4; possible D gene TRBD1, 6 bases. V was trimmed by 2 bases and J by 2 bases, leaving 12 bases between them. The CDR3 sequence is 16 residues long. Here the CDR3 DNA reads TGTGCCAGCAGTTTACAGGGGATCGGGACTAATGAAAAACTGTTTTTT. It yields the protein CASSLQGIGTNEKLFF.

The rearrangement links TRBV18 to TRBJ2-2; D may be TRBD2 (5 bases). The CDR3 is 15 residues long. CDR1 is KGHSH, CDR2 LQKENI, per germline. V lost 4 bases, J lost 0 bases, and 9 bases lay in between. The CDR3 nucleotides are TGTGCCAGCTCACAGGACGGGACGAACACCGGGGAGCTGTTTTTT. This translates into CASSQDGTNTGELFF.

This chain joins TRBV5-1 and TRBJ1-1, with TRBD1 identical over 8 bases. The germline V gene encodes CDR1 SGHRS and CDR2 YFSETQ. J gave up 1 base and V 3 bases, and 2 bases lay outside the gene matches. This CDR3 is 14 amino acids long. CDR3 in DNA: TGCGCCAGCAGCTCGACAGGGGCGAACACTGAAGCTTTCTTT. This gives the protein CASSSTGANTEAFF.

This clonotype was seen repeatedly, ten times or more. This rearrangement joins TRBV5-1 to TRBJ1-6; TRBD1 agrees at 8 bases. V dropped 0 bases and J dropped 6; count of bases not matched to a gene: 2. Germline CDR1 reads SGHRS; CDR2 reads YFSETQ. The CDR3 contains 15 residues. CDR3 sequence (DNA): TGCGCCAGCAGCTTGGAGACAGGGGTTAATTCACCCCTCCACTTT. It specifies CASSLETGVNSPLHF.

A word on this clonotype: Without the conserved terminal phenylalanine or tryptophan, this CDR3 likely stems from a read error. The gene calls are TRBV2 and TRBJ2-7; possible D gene TRBD1, 6 bases. CDR1 and CDR2 from the germline V gene are SNHLY and FYNNEI. Trimming stripped 6 bases from V and 1 base from J, with 10 bases between. This CDR3 region has 13 residues. CDR3 region: CASRKTGSYEQYS. As DNA, the CDR3 is TGTGCCAGCAGAAAGACAGGTTCCTACGAGCAGTACTCC.

The V gene is TRBV13, the J gene TRBJ2-2; 11 nucleotides agree with TRBD2. The germline gives CDR1 PRHDT, CDR2 FYEKMQ (reference sequence). The CDR3 consists of 17 residues. V trimming: 5 bases; J trimming: 2 bases; junction bases outside the gene matches: 7. Here the CDR3 DNA reads TGTGCCAGCAGCCCGCGGACTAGCGGGCGAAACACCGGGGAGCTGTTTTTT. Residues: CASSPRTSGRNTGELFF. The entire variable domain, with the rest obtained from reference TRBV13 and TRBJ2-2, is as follows: AAGVIQSPRHLIKEKRETATLKCYPIPRHDTVYWYQQGPGQDPQFLISFYEKMQSDKGSIPDRFSAQQFSDYHSELNMSSLELGDSALYFCASSPRTSGRNTGELFFGEGSRLTVL.

The chain carries TRBV12-3 or TRBV12-4 and TRBJ2-3, with D possibly matching TRBD2 (5 bases). The V gene lost 3 bases and the J gene lost 1 base, with 8 bases spanning the gap. This CDR3 region has 14 residues. The DNA of the CDR3 is TGTGCCAGCAGTTTCAAGGGAGGCACAGATACGCAGTATTTT. The encoded protein is CASSFKGGTDTQYF.

The table lists this clonotype with a few counts. The V call is TRBV5-1, the J call TRBJ2-7; tentatively, D is TRBD1 (6 bases). V lost 5 bases to trimming and J lost 1 base, with 10 bases between them. Germline CDR1 SGHRS, CDR2 YFSETQ. The CDR3 length is 13 residues. CDR3 region: CASRDSRSYEQYF. Here the CDR3 DNA reads TGCGCCAGCAGGGACAGCCGATCCTACGAGCAGTACTTC. The full variable domain, rest sourced from reference TRBV5-1 and TRBJ2-7, is KAGVTQTPRYLIKTRGQQVTLSCSPISGHRSVSWYQQTPGQGLQFLFEYFSETQRNKGNFPGRFSGRQFSNSRSEMNVSTLELGDSALYLCASRDSRSYEQYFGPGTRLTVT.

The gene calls are TRBV7-2 and TRBJ2-3, with 8 bases matching TRBD2. Germline V CDR1 and CDR2: SGHTA, FQGNSA. CDR3 length equals 12 residues. J lost 7 bases, V lost 10 bases, and 7 bases had no gene match. Written as DNA, the CDR3 is TGTGCCACGCGGGGGGCCCCCAATACGCAGTATTTT. It translates to CATRGAPNTQYF. Using reference TRBV7-2 and TRBJ2-3 for the parts outside the CDR3, the full variable domain is GAGVSQSPSNKVTEKGKDVELRCDPISGHTALYWYRQSLGQGLEFLIYFQGNSAPDKSGLPSDRFSAERTGGSVSTLTIQRTQQEDSAVYLCATRGAPNTQYFGPGTRLTVL.

This clonotype has only a few counts. V is TRBV12-3 or TRBV12-4 and J is TRBJ1-1, with D possibly TRBD1 on 5 matching bases. The CDR3 loop spans 12 amino acids. V shed 6 bases and J shed 10 bases, with 15 bases lying between them. CDR3 sequence reads: CASRPVWGGAFF. CDR3 coding DNA: TGTGCCAGCAGGCCCGTCTGGGGCGGAGCTTTCTTT.

This clonotype was observed at least ten times. The rearrangement joins TRBV29-1 to TRBJ1-4; 8 positions agree with TRBD1. V lost 5 bases to trimming and J lost 7 bases; unmatched junction nucleotides: 6. The CDR3 sequence is 13 residues long. Looked up from germline, CDR1 is SQVTM and CDR2 is ANQGSEA. The DNA for the CDR3 is TGCAGCGTTAACAGGGGGAAGGGTGAAAAACTGTTTTTT. Translating it yields CSVNRGKGEKLFF.

This clonotype occurred a few times. The V call is TRBV18, the J call TRBJ2-3, with D possibly being TRBD1 (5 bases). The germline V and J ends were trimmed by 2 bases and 0 bases, with 15 bases remaining between them. CDR1 is KGHSH and CDR2 is LQKENI in the germline V gene. This CDR3 region has 17 residues. DNA for the CDR3: TGTGCCAGCTCACCAGGTTATTGGACAACTAGCACAGATACGCAGTATTTT. Amino acids: CASSPGYWTTSTDTQYF.

V is TRBV11-2 and J is TRBJ2-7, with D possibly being TRBD1 or TRBD2 (6 bases each). This CDR3 is built from 16 residues. Trimming took 5 bases from V and 0 from J, leaving 17 bases between them. The germline V gene encodes CDR1 SGHAT and CDR2 FQNNGV. CDR3 in DNA: TGTGCCAGCAGCATTCCGAGGGGGGTATTCTCCTACGAGCAGTACTTC. It is translated as CASSIPRGVFSYEQYF.

This clonotype has more than one count but fewer than ten. The genes are TRBV15 and TRBJ2-7, with D perhaps TRBD1 or TRBD2 (6 bases each). V was pared by 0 bases and J by 3 bases, with 15 bases between. CDR1 is LNHNV and CDR2 is YYDKDF in the germline V gene (reference sequence). The CDR3 spans 16 residues. CDR3 coding DNA: TGTGCCACCAGCAGAGACCCCTTAGGAGGGGGCTACGAGCAGTACTTC. This gives the protein CATSRDPLGGGYEQYF.